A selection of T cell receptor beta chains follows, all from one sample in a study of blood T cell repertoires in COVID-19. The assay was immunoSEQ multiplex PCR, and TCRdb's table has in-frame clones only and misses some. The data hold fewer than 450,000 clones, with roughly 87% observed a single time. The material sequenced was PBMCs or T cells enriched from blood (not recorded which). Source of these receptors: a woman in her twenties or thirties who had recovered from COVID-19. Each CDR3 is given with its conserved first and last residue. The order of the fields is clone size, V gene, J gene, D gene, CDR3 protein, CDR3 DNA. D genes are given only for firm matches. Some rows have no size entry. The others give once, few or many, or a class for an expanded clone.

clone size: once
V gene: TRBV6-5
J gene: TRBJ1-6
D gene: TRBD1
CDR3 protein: CASRMVGTGASPLHF
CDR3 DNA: TGTGCCAGCAGAATGGTAGGGACAGGGGCTTCACCCCTCCACTTT

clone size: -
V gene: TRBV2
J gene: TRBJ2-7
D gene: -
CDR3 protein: CASRASSYEQYF
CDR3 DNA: TGTGCCAGCAGGGCCAGTTCCTACGAGCAGTACTTC

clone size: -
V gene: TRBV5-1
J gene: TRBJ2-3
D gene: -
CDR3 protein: CASSLAEGLSSSDTQYF
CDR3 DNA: TGCGCCAGCAGCTTGGCGGAGGGATTAAGCTCCTCAGATACGCAGTATTTT

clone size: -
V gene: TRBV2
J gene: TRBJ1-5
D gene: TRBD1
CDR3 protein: CASSGTGEIQPQHF
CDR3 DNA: TGTGCCAGCAGCGGGACAGGGGAGATTCAGCCCCAGCATTTT

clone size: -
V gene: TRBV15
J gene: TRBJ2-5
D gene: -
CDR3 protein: CATSRDLRETQYF
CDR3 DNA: TGTGCCACCAGCAGAGATCTACGCGAGACCCAGTACTTC

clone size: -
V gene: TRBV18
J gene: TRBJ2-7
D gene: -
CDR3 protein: CASSPTSGEFQVQQYF
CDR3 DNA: TGTGCCAGCTCACCGACCTCAGGGGAATTTCAAGTACAGCAGTACTTC

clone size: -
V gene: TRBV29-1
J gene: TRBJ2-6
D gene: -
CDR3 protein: CSAGQTKEAGGANVLTF
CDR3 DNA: TGCAGCGCCGGACAGACCAAGGAGGCGGGCGGGGCCAACGTCCTGACTTTC

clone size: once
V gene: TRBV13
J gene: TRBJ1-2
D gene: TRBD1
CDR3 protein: CASSLGTGNGYTF
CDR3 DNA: TGTGCCAGCAGCTTAGGGACAGGGAATGGCTACACCTTC

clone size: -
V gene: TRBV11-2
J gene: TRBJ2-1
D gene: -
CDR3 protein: CASSLVAGYYNEQFF
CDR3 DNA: TGTGCCAGCAGCTTAGTGGCAGGGTATTACAATGAGCAGTTCTTC

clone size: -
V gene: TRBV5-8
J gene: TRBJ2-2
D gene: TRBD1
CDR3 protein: CASQSGQGARGNTGELFF
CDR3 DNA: TGTGCCAGTCAGTCCGGACAGGGGGCAAGGGGAAACACCGGGGAGCTGTTTTTT

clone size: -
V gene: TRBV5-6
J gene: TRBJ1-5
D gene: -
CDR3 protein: CASSLGGGDFYQPQHF
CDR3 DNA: TGTGCCAGCAGCTTGGGTGGAGGAGATTTTTATCAGCCCCAGCATTTT

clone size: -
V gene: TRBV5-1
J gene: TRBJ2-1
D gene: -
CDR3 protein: CASSLEQGRNEQFF
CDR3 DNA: TGCGCCAGCAGCCTAGAACAGGGACGGAATGAGCAGTTCTTC

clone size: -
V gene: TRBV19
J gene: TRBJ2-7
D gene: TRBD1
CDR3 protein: CASKAGQVGEQYF
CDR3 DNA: TGTGCCAGTAAGGCCGGACAGGTCGGCGAGCAGTACTTC